This TCR beta chain was recorded in a study of shared clonotypes between healthy human individuals. Study-wide context: Per donor, CD8 memory used one plate, CD8 naive used two, CD4 memory used three and CD4 naive used three. Study outcomes and limitations: Richness estimates generally favored naive over memory subsets.

Concerning this clone itself: No antigen is known for it.

Each cell subset's genomic DNA was divided evenly among several immunoSEQ plates. Clones were sequenced by immunoSEQ multiplex PCR, and TCRdb holds only the in-frame ones, with some missing. The profile shows around 1,100,000 clones, approximately 75% of them singletons. Adult donors, all healthy and HIV-negative, had no recent acute infections or vaccinations. This CDR3 comprises 15 residues. CDR1 and CDR2 from the germline V gene are LNHNV and YYDKDF (reference sequence). V was pared by 5 bases and J by 1 base, with 14 bases between. The V gene is TRBV15, the J gene TRBJ1-1; weak D call: TRBD1 (6 bases). The sample comprised memory CD4+ T cells from PBMCs. As for subset: CD45RA-negative fraction. The sequence came from a man younger than 35 in good health. Some clones in this sample may be carry-over from other donors' samples. CDR3 DNA sequence: TGTGCCACCAGCCGAACTCGGACAGAGAACACTGAAGCTTTCTTT. As protein: CATSRTRTENTEAFF. The whole variable domain, remainder taken from reference TRBV15 and TRBJ1-1, is DAMVIQNPRYQVTQFGKPVTLSCSQTLNHNVMYWYQQKSSQAPKLLFHYYDKDFNNEADTPDNFQSRRPNTSFCFLDIRSPGLGDTAMYLCATSRTRTENTEAFFGQGTRLTVV.